These 23 T cell receptor beta chains came from one sample sequenced in a study of cytomegalovirus exposure and HLA in healthy donors. Primers included in the PCR were 60 Vbeta and 13 Jbeta primers. This table comes from immunoSEQ multiplex PCR, and its TCRdb copy is limited to in-frame clones, with some not included. The sample has roughly 140,000 clones; 65% to 85% are singletons. Sequences were obtained from PBMCs. Receptor source: a woman between 35 and 50 years old in good health and CMV-seropositive.

The DNA of the CDR3 is TGTGCCAGCAGCTTGTGGGGGCCGGGCGAGCAGTACTTC. Translation gives CASSLWGPGEQYF. The rearrangement joins TRBV5-4 to TRBJ2-7; D is possibly TRBD1 (6 bases). The CDR3 extends over 13 amino acids. Germline V gene data show CDR1 as SGHNT and CDR2 as YYREEE (reference sequence). Trimming stripped 1 base from V and 6 bases from J, with 11 bases between.

The chain carries TRBV19 and TRBJ1-5, with D perhaps matching TRBD1 (5 bases). Germline assignment: CDR1 LNHDA and CDR2 SQIVND (reference sequence). CDR3 length: 14 amino acids. V was shortened by 4 bases and J by 3 bases, with 10 bases between the two germline ends. The CDR3 coding sequence is TGTGCCAGTAGTAACTCAGGGAACAATCAGCCCCAGCATTTT. Residues: CASSNSGNNQPQHF.

The J gene is TRBJ1-1, the V gene TRBV6-5; possible D gene TRBD1, 5 bases. Germline assignment: CDR1 MNHEY and CDR2 SVGAGI. The CDR3 sequence is 13 residues long. Trimming shortened V by 2 bases and J by 7 bases, and 11 bases separated the two germline ends. The CDR3: CASSYIGGDEAFF. The CDR3 coding sequence is TGTGCCAGCAGTTACATCGGGGGGGATGAAGCTTTCTTT.

This clone was seen once. The rearrangement links TRBV14 to TRBJ2-5; 9 bases line up with TRBD1. The germline gives CDR1 SGHDN, CDR2 FVKESK. The length of the CDR3 is 16 residues. V lost 5 bases to trimming and J lost 4 bases; unmatched junction nucleotides: 11. CDR3 DNA: TGTGCCAGCAGCGCCCCCGGGACAGGGAGTTTAGAGACCCAGTACTTC. Protein product: CASSAPGTGSLETQYF.

In this sample, this clone turned up once. This chain joins TRBV7-9 and TRBJ1-3; the match to TRBD1 covers 10 bases. This CDR3 region has 17 residues. CDR1 and CDR2 from the germline V gene are SEHNR and FQNEAQ (reference sequence). Trimming removed 5 bases from V and 2 bases from J; junction bases left unmatched: 9. For the CDR3, the DNA is TGTGCCAGCAGCCGAGGAATGGGGACAGGGGCTGGAAACACCATATATTTT. It codes for CASSRGMGTGAGNTIYF.

The CDR3 bases are TGCGCCAGCAGCCAAGATATGACAGGGGCCTCTGGAAACACCATATATTTT. Protein: CASSQDMTGASGNTIYF. The rearrangement links TRBV4-1 to TRBJ1-3; 8 positions match TRBD1. This CDR3 has 17 amino acids. CDR1 and CDR2 (germline): MGHRA, YSYEKL. With 0 bases clipped from V and 0 bases from J, the junction kept 4 bases outside the gene matches.

The CDR3 sequence is CASSTVINTEAFF. The CDR3 region has the DNA TGTGCCAGTAGTACAGTCATAAACACTGAAGCTTTCTTT. The chain couples TRBV19 to TRBJ1-1, with D unresolved. V gave up 4 bases and J gave up 2 bases, with 8 bases separating them. Germline CDR1 reads LNHDA; CDR2 reads SQIVND (reference sequence). CDR3 length: 13 amino acids.

The rearrangement links TRBV2 to TRBJ1-3, with TRBD1 matching over 7 bases. Germline V gene lookup returns CDR1 SNHLY and CDR2 FYNNEI. Trimming removed 8 bases from V and 4 bases from J; junction bases left unmatched: 11. The CDR3 has 15 amino acids. The chain's CDR3 is CASGRGTEGGNTIYF. DNA for the CDR3: TGTGCCAGCGGACGCGGGACAGAAGGAGGAAACACCATATATTTT.

This clone was counted only a few times. CDR3 sequence reads: CASSLGQGRNYEQYF. The CDR3 nucleotides are TGCGCCAGCAGCTTAGGACAGGGGAGGAACTACGAGCAGTACTTC. The chain employs TRBV5-1 and TRBJ2-7; 9 nucleotides align to TRBD1. The germline gives CDR1 SGHRS, CDR2 YFSETQ. CDR3 size: 15 residues. Unmatched junction bases numbered 6, after V lost 2 bases and J lost 3 bases.

This clone appeared a single time. The chain carries TRBV18 and TRBJ2-3; no definite D call. The CDR3 runs 14 residues. Germline lookup yields CDR1 KGHSH and CDR2 LQKENI. Trimming cost V 0 bases and J 3 bases, with 7 bases left between them. The CDR3 DNA sequence: TGTGCCAGCTCACCACCGTCTAGGACAGATACGCAGTATTTT. Protein: CASSPPSRTDTQYF.

This chain connects TRBV6-6 to TRBJ2-1, with D uncertain. From germline, CDR1 is MNHNY and CDR2 SVGAGI (reference sequence). V shed 5 bases and J shed 1 base, with 9 bases lying between them. The CDR3 totals 14 residues. As DNA, the CDR3 is TGTGCCAGCAGTCCCGCGGTTTCCTACAATGAGCAGTTCTTC. Translating it yields CASSPAVSYNEQFF.

The chain has TRBV11-3 and TRBJ1-1; D unclear. The germline gives CDR1 SGHNT, CDR2 YENEEA. The CDR3 has 13 amino acids. Trimming took off 2 bases at V and 1 base at J, with 5 bases between the two ends. CDR3 sequence reads: CASSLLANTEAFF. The CDR3 region has the DNA TGTGCCAGCAGCTTATTAGCGAACACTGAAGCTTTCTTT. Full variable domain (remainder filled in from reference TRBV11-3 and TRBJ1-1): EAGVVQSPRYKIIEKKQPVAFWCNPISGHNTLYWYLQNLGQGPELLIRYENEEAVDDSQLPKDRFSAERLKGVDSTLKIQPAELGDSAVYLCASSLLANTEAFFGQGTRLTVV.

The chain joins TRBV19 to TRBJ1-1, with a weak D call TRBD1 (6 bases). This CDR3 is 13 amino acids long. Germline V gene sequence: CDR1 LNHDA, CDR2 SQIVND (reference sequence). The V end was cut by 7 bases, the J end by 3 bases, with 12 bases between. The CDR3 here is CASNYGQHTEAFF. In DNA, the CDR3 is TGTGCCAGTAACTATGGACAGCACACTGAAGCTTTCTTT.

V and J are TRBV11-2 and TRBJ1-1; D call uncertain. V was pared by 1 base and J by 3 bases, with 12 bases between. Germline V gene lookup returns CDR1 SGHAT and CDR2 FQNNGV. This CDR3 has 15 amino acids. The CDR3 region is CASSLVSVAHTEAFF. As DNA, the CDR3 is TGTGCCAGCAGCTTAGTAAGCGTGGCGCACACTGAAGCTTTCTTT.

This chain connects TRBV4-2 to TRBJ1-1; D is unclear. The germline V gene encodes CDR1 LGHNA and CDR2 YNFKEQ. This CDR3 has 14 residues. V gave up 3 bases and J gave up 4 bases, with 12 bases separating them. CDR3 loop: CASSQEGGGTEAFF. For the CDR3, the DNA is TGTGCCAGCAGCCAGGAGGGAGGTGGCACTGAAGCTTTCTTT.

The chain carries TRBV5-1 and TRBJ2-2; no reliable D call. CDR1 and CDR2 from the germline V gene are SGHRS and YFSETQ. Trimming took 0 bases from V and 2 from J, leaving 11 bases between them. The CDR3 is 16 amino acids. CDR3 residues: CASSLVGYDNTGELFF. The DNA of the CDR3 is TGCGCCAGCAGCTTGGTCGGTTACGATAACACCGGGGAGCTGTTTTTT.

This clone was picked up one time. The sample carries other DNA sequences with the same CDR3. V usage is TRBV5-4 and J usage is TRBJ2-3, with 12 bases aligning to TRBD2. J lost 2 bases, V lost 4 bases, and 5 bases had no gene match. Per germline, CDR1 SGHNT and CDR2 YYREEE (reference sequence). CDR3 length: 16 residues. CDR3 protein: CASSLRLAGVTDTQYF. Here the CDR3 DNA reads TGTGCCAGCAGCCTGAGACTAGCGGGGGTCACAGATACGCAGTATTTT.

The genes are TRBV6-6 and TRBJ1-6; the D gene is possibly TRBD1 (6 bases). Germline CDR1 is MNHNY and CDR2 is SVGAGI (reference sequence). The CDR3 is 16 residues long. V was cut by 6 bases and J by 10 bases, with 22 bases left in between. The CDR3 bases are TGTGCCAGCAGCCCCAGCCGAACAGGGCTTGGGTCACCCCTCCACTTT. Its protein product is CASSPSRTGLGSPLHF.

This chain connects TRBV28 to TRBJ1-2, with D unclear. V lost 5 bases and J 2 bases, leaving 12 bases between the germline ends. The CDR3 loop spans 14 amino acids. Per germline, CDR1 MDHEN and CDR2 SYDVKM. This CDR3 is CASSAGMPNYGYTF. CDR3 bases: TGTGCCAGCAGTGCAGGCATGCCCAACTATGGCTACACCTTC.

The genes are TRBV5-4 and TRBJ2-1, with TRBD2 matching over 8 bases. There are 14 residues in the CDR3. CDR1 is SGHNT and CDR2 is YYREEE in the germline V gene (reference sequence). Losses at the gene ends were 2 bases for V and 8 bases for J; bases not matched to a gene: 6. The CDR3 sequence: CASSLWTSIDEQFF. The CDR3 DNA reads TGTGCCAGCAGCTTATGGACTAGCATTGATGAGCAGTTCTTC.

J is TRBJ1-1 and V is TRBV11-2; D ambiguous. V gave up 1 base and J gave up 4 bases, with 16 bases separating them. CDR1 is SGHAT and CDR2 is FQNNGV in the germline V gene. The CDR3 has 16 amino acids. CDR3 sequence reads: CASSLGSGSTFTEAFF. The CDR3, as DNA: TGTGCCAGCAGCTTAGGAAGCGGGAGTACATTCACTGAAGCTTTCTTT.

The J gene is TRBJ2-3, the V gene TRBV7-9; 12 bases fit TRBD1. J lost 8 bases, V lost 5 bases, and 8 bases had no gene match. The CDR3 is 15 amino acids. From germline, CDR1 is SEHNR and CDR2 FQNEAQ (reference sequence). The CDR3 sequence is CASSPGQGAVATQYF. CDR3 nucleotide sequence: TGTGCCAGCAGCCCGGGACAGGGGGCGGTTGCTACGCAGTATTTT. Full variable domain (outside the CDR3, taken from reference TRBV7-9 and TRBJ2-3): DTGVSQNPRHKITKRGQNVTFRCDPISEHNRLYWYRQTLGQGPEFLTYFQNEAQLEKSRLLSDRFSAERPKGSFSTLEIQRTEQGDSAMYLCASSPGQGAVATQYFGPGTRLTVL.

In this sample, this clone turned up once. The chain couples TRBV19 to TRBJ1-1; a weak D match, TRBD1 (6 bases). This CDR3 region has 15 residues. Between the trimmed V and J ends, which lost 7 bases and 1 base, there was a span of 16 bases. Germline V gene lookup returns CDR1 LNHDA and CDR2 SQIVND (reference sequence). CDR3 DNA sequence: TGTGCCAGTACCCCATATGGACAGACGAACACTGAAGCTTTCTTT. This sequence encodes CASTPYGQTNTEAFF.